This T cell receptor (beta chain) was sequenced in a study of monozygotic twins with cystic fibrosis. Study-wide points: The repertoire was suggested to be naive-dominated, clonality median roughly 0.0089. Unrelated CF individuals shared fewer identical clonotypes than monozygotic CF twins.

V shed 3 bases, J shed 5 bases, and the junction held 9 bases outside the gene matches. This CDR3 has 15 amino acids. CDR1 is SGHRS and CDR2 is YFSETQ in the germline V gene. The protocol was immunoSEQ multiplex PCR, while the TCRdb copy is restricted to in-frame clones and leaves out a portion. Of 34,000 or so clones in the sample, approximately 90% were seen once. As concerns this clone: Its specificity is not known.

V usage is TRBV5-1 and J usage is TRBJ2-7, with 9 nucleotides matching TRBD1. This clonotype originated in a boy aged 2-9 years with cystic fibrosis. The sample taken for sequencing was blood. The CDR3 protein is CASSSPWDRDHEQYF. In nucleotides, the CDR3 is TGCGCCAGCAGCTCCCCGTGGGACAGGGACCACGAGCAGTACTTC. The full variable domain, completed using reference TRBV5-1 and TRBJ2-7, is KAGVTQTPRYLIKTRGQQVTLSCSPISGHRSVSWYQQTPGQGLQFLFEYFSETQRNKGNFPGRFSGRQFSNSRSEMNVSTLELGDSALYLCASSSPWDRDHEQYFGPGTRLTVT.